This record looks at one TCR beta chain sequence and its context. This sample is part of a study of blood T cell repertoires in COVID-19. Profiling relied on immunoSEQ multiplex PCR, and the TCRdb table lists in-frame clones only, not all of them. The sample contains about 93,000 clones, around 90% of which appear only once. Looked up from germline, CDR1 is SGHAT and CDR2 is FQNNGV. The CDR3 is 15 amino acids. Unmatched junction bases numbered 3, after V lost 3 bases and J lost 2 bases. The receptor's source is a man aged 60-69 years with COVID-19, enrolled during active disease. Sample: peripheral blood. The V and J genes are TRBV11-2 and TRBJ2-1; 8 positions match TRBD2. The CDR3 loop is CASSFTGRAYNEQFF. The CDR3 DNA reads TGTGCCAGCAGCTTTACCGGGAGGGCCTACAATGAGCAGTTCTTC.